The 27 T cell receptor beta chains below all came from one sample that was sequenced in a study of beta chain features in type 1 diabetes. No cognate antigen is known for these TCRs. Regarding the study as a whole: The study found moderately but significantly shorter TCRB CDR3s in all four CD4+ subsets of Type 1 diabetes patients.

What was sequenced were expressed TCRB transcripts, since all of the isolated RNA had been reverse transcribed. The protocol was immunoSEQ multiplex PCR, while the TCRdb copy is restricted to in-frame clones and leaves out a portion. The sample includes a few hundred thousand clones, 8.5% to 10% seen only once; the top ten take 0.55% to 0.75%. Material for sequencing was central memory CD4+ T cells from blood. The receptors originated from a man aged 25-45 years with type 1 diabetes.

This clone was counted a few times. The CDR3 sequence is CATAAVSSYNEQFF. CDR3 DNA sequence: TGTGCCACCGCGGCGGTGAGCTCCTACAATGAGCAGTTCTTC. The chain has TRBV6-5 and TRBJ2-1; D gene uncertain. Germline V gives CDR1 MNHEY, CDR2 SVGAGI. This CDR3 is 14 amino acids long. V shed 10 bases and J shed 0 bases, with 13 bases lying between them.

The sample holds many counts of this clone. The chain joins TRBV21-1 to TRBJ2-7; TRBD2 is the table's D call and was not checked against the DNA. TRBV21-1 is a recognized pseudogene. This CDR3 is built from 16 residues. The CDR3 spells CASSKVRQAGNYEQYF. Written as DNA, the CDR3 is TGTGCCAGCAGCAAAGTTCGGCAGGCGGGGAATTACGAGCAGTACTTC.

This clone was counted only a few times. This sequence joins TRBV28 and TRBJ1-5; weak D call: TRBD1 (6 bases). The germline V and J ends were trimmed by 5 bases and 1 base, with 18 bases remaining between them. This CDR3 region has 17 residues. The germline CDR1 and CDR2 sequences are MDHEN and SYDVKM. CDR3 sequence (DNA): TGTGCCAGCAGTCCACCCGACGGGGGGCGCAGCAATCAGCCCCAGCATTTT. Encoded protein: CASSPPDGGRSNQPQHF.

The chain recombines TRBV27 with TRBJ2-2, with a possible D match to TRBD2 (6 bases). Looked up from germline, CDR1 is MNHEY and CDR2 is SMNVEV (reference sequence). V gave up 6 bases and J gave up 6 bases, with 8 bases separating them. CDR3 size: 12 residues. The DNA for the CDR3 is TGTGCCAGCAGCGGGGGAGCCGGGGAGCTGTTTTTT. It encodes CASSGGAGELFF.

The chain couples TRBV13 to TRBJ2-7, with no clear D. CDR3 length: 15 residues. Germline CDR1 PRHDT, CDR2 FYEKMQ (reference sequence). Trimming took off 5 bases at V and 7 bases at J, with 21 bases between the two ends. CDR3 DNA sequence: TGTGCCAGCAGCCCCTTAAGGACCACCAGCCCGGAGCAGTACTTC. Its protein is CASSPLRTTSPEQYF.

This clone was seen a handful of times. The chain recombines TRBV7-9 with TRBJ2-2, with 8 bases that match TRBD2. The CDR3 has 13 amino acids. CDR1 is SEHNR and CDR2 is FQNEAQ in the germline V gene (reference sequence). V lost 6 bases and J lost 11; bases outside the gene matches: 8. The CDR3 is CASSWTSLGELFF. The CDR3 DNA sequence: TGTGCCAGCAGTTGGACTAGCCTTGGTGAGCTGTTTTTT.

This clone was picked up a small number of times. V and J are TRBV29-1 and TRBJ1-2; 7 bases agree with TRBD1. V lost 7 bases, J lost 4 bases, and 6 bases stayed unmatched. The CDR3 length is 12 residues. Germline V lookup: CDR1 SQVTM, CDR2 ANQGSEA. The CDR3 region is CSATGSGYGYTF. CDR3 bases: TGCAGCGCGACAGGGTCTGGCTATGGCTACACCTTC.

This chain connects TRBV9 to TRBJ2-1; 11 bases agree with TRBD2. CDR3 size: 16 residues. The germline CDR1 and CDR2 sequences are SGDLS and YYNGEE. V dropped 0 bases and J dropped 7; count of bases not matched to a gene: 6. CDR3 loop: CASSVAPSGRSNEQFF. In DNA form, the CDR3 reads TGTGCCAGCAGCGTAGCGCCTAGCGGGAGGAGTAATGAGCAGTTCTTC.

The rearrangement joins TRBV5-1 to TRBJ2-7; TRBD1 matches 11 bases. Germline loops: CDR1 SGHRS, CDR2 YFSETQ. V shed 3 bases and J 2 bases; nucleotides not matched to a gene: 4. The CDR3 has 15 amino acids. The CDR3 DNA is TGCGCCAGCAGCTCCGGGACAGGGGGAACCTACGAGCAGTACTTC. The encoded protein is CASSSGTGGTYEQYF.

The table lists this clone with a few counts. The chain carries TRBV7-6 and TRBJ1-6; D gene uncertain. V shed 1 base and J shed 5 bases, with 9 bases lying between them. The CDR3 is made up of 15 amino acids. Germline CDR1 is SGHVS and CDR2 is FNYEAQ. CDR3 sequence reads: CASSLGPVDNSPLHF. CDR3 DNA: TGTGCCAGCAGCTTAGGCCCAGTTGATAATTCACCCCTCCACTTT.

As concerns this clone: An end of the junction differs from the germline gene, which may be a read error. This chain joins TRBV5-4 and TRBJ2-1; the match to TRBD1 covers 7 bases. The CDR3 consists of 16 residues. Germline CDR1 reads SGHNT; CDR2 reads YYREEE (reference sequence). The DNA for the CDR3 is TGTGCCAGCAGGTTGGAGGCTGGACAGGCATACAATGAGCAGTTCTTC. Its protein is CASRLEAGQAYNEQFF.

This clone was observed at least ten times. The genes are TRBV19 and TRBJ1-5; TRBD1 is a possible D gene (5 bases). This CDR3 has 13 residues. Germline CDR1 LNHDA, CDR2 SQIVND (reference sequence). The V end was cut by 6 bases, the J end by 6 bases, with 12 bases between. The CDR3 loop is CASSGTGRQPQHF. In DNA form, the CDR3 reads TGTGCCAGTAGCGGAACAGGTCGTCAGCCCCAGCATTTT.

The chain employs TRBV5-1 and TRBJ2-3, with 13 bases aligning to TRBD2. The V gene's germline CDR1 is SGHRS and CDR2 YFSETQ. This CDR3 region has 16 residues. The V and J ends lost 0 bases and 6 bases, in that order; junction bases with no gene match: 4. CDR3 bases: TGCGCCAGCAGCTTGGGACTAGCGGGAGGTTTCGATACGCAGTATTTT. Residues: CASSLGLAGGFDTQYF.

The J gene is TRBJ2-3, the V gene TRBV7-2, with 8 bases aligning to TRBD2. The trim removed 5 bases at V and 6 bases at J, leaving 4 bases unmatched. CDR1 and CDR2 (germline): SGHTA, FQGNSA. The CDR3 spans 13 residues. The CDR3: CASSDSGIDTQYF. In DNA form, the CDR3 reads TGTGCCAGCAGCGATAGCGGGATCGATACGCAGTATTTT. The variable domain in full, with the rest retrieved from reference TRBV7-2 and TRBJ2-3, is GAGVSQSPSNKVTEKGKDVELRCDPISGHTALYWYRQSLGQGLEFLIYFQGNSAPDKSGLPSDRFSAERTGGSVSTLTIQRTQQEDSAVYLCASSDSGIDTQYFGPGTRLTVL.

The sample holds a few counts of this clone. This may be a read error, as it is one base from a much larger clone. V and J are TRBV5-4 and TRBJ2-7; 10 bases match TRBD2. This CDR3 region has 15 residues. Losses at the gene ends were 2 bases for V and 0 bases for J; bases not matched to a gene: 2. Germline V gene lookup returns CDR1 SGHNT and CDR2 YYREEE (reference sequence). CDR3 sequence reads: CASSFSSGSSYEQYF. In DNA, the CDR3 is TGTGCCAGCAGCTTTTCTAGCGGGAGCTCCTACGAGCAGTACTTC.

As DNA, the CDR3 is TGTGCCAGCATAGAGTGGGGAATAGCCAAAAACATTCAGTACTTC. It codes for CASIEWGIAKNIQYF. This chain connects TRBV6-6 to TRBJ2-4, with D hard to call. The CDR3 length is 15 residues. V was shortened by 7 bases and J by 0 bases, with 13 bases between the two germline ends. Per germline, CDR1 MNHNY and CDR2 SVGAGI (reference sequence).

The chain joins TRBV27 to TRBJ2-7, with TRBD1 matching 9 bases. The germline V gene encodes CDR1 MNHEY and CDR2 SMNVEV (reference sequence). The CDR3 is 17 amino acids. J lost 8 bases, V lost 5 bases, and 19 bases had no gene match. The CDR3 region has the DNA TGTGCCAGCAGTGACTCGATTACCGGGACAGGGATTACGAAGCAGTACTTC. Its translation: CASSDSITGTGITKQYF.

This clone appeared many times. The rearrangement joins TRBV28 to TRBJ2-1, with 13 bases matching TRBD2. In germline, CDR1 is MDHEN, CDR2 SYDVKM. Trimming removed 8 bases from V and 4 bases from J; junction bases left unmatched: 20. The CDR3 has 20 amino acids. The CDR3 spells CASYFSPLIGLAGVYNEQFF. Written as DNA, the CDR3 is TGTGCCAGCTATTTCAGCCCCCTTATAGGACTAGCGGGAGTATACAATGAGCAGTTCTTC.

V gene TRBV5-1 combines with J gene TRBJ2-3; D is unclear. The CDR3 runs to 14 residues. The V gene's germline CDR1 is SGHRS and CDR2 YFSETQ. The V and J ends lost 5 bases and 4 bases respectively, with 14 bases between them. The CDR3 sequence: CASSLEEVADTQYF. CDR3 sequence (DNA): TGCGCCAGCAGTCTCGAGGAAGTAGCAGATACGCAGTATTTT.

With regard to this clone: Germline and junction disagree at one end, which may indicate a read error. The chain is built from TRBV7-2 and TRBJ1-2, with D possibly being TRBD1 (5 bases). This CDR3 is 10 amino acids long. Germline V CDR1 and CDR2: SGHTA, FQGNSA. The CDR3 is CASTPTRGSF. In DNA, the CDR3 is TGTGCCAGCACCCCTACGAGGGGATCCTTC.

This chain connects TRBV7-9 to TRBJ2-6; D is possibly TRBD1 (6 bases). The V gene's germline CDR1 is SEHNR and CDR2 FQNEAQ (reference sequence). This CDR3 contains 15 residues. V lost 3 bases to trimming and J lost 2 bases, with 8 bases between them. The CDR3 DNA reads as TGTGCCAGCAGCTTGCAGGGGCCTGGGGCCAACGTCCTGACTTTC. This translates into CASSLQGPGANVLTF.

The chain is built from TRBV7-6 and TRBJ2-5; D possibly corresponds to TRBD1 (5 bases). The better agreement between TRBJ2-7 and the DNA end casts doubt on the J call. The CDR3 has 16 residues. Germline CDR1 SGHVS, CDR2 FNYEAQ. CDR3 coding DNA: TGTGCCAGCAGCTTAGCGTCTTCAGGGTATTCCTACGAGCAGTACTTC. Its protein is CASSLASSGYSYEQYF.

This clone was detected only a few times. CDR3 region: CATSRSSGSDRDFADTQYF. CDR3 DNA sequence: TGTGCCACCAGCAGATCAAGCGGGTCGGACAGGGACTTTGCGGATACGCAGTATTTT. The gene calls are TRBV15 and TRBJ2-3, with 8 bases aligning to TRBD1. The germline V gene encodes CDR1 LNHNV and CDR2 YYDKDF (reference sequence). V lost 2 bases, J lost 6 bases, and 19 bases stayed unmatched. The CDR3 totals 19 residues.

This rearrangement joins TRBV5-1 to TRBJ2-7; possibly TRBD2 for D (7 bases). CDR1 SGHRS and CDR2 YFSETQ come from the germline V gene. The CDR3 runs 15 residues. Trimming took 0 bases from V and 1 from J, leaving 11 bases between them. The CDR3 is CASSLAGGLSYEQYF. In DNA, the CDR3 is TGCGCCAGCAGCTTGGCGGGGGGCCTTTCCTACGAGCAGTACTTC. The full variable domain, in which reference TRBV5-1 and TRBJ2-7 provide the parts outside the CDR3, is KAGVTQTPRYLIKTRGQQVTLSCSPISGHRSVSWYQQTPGQGLQFLFEYFSETQRNKGNFPGRFSGRQFSNSRSEMNVSTLELGDSALYLCASSLAGGLSYEQYFGPGTRLTVT.

V usage is TRBV25-1 and J usage is TRBJ1-4; D uncertain. The CDR3 loop spans 14 amino acids. Germline CDR1 and CDR2: MGHDK and SYGVNS. The ends were cut back, 0 bases at V and 4 bases at J, with 6 bases in the middle. The CDR3 DNA sequence: TGTGCCAGCAGTGAATATCCGAATAATGAAAAACTGTTTTTT. This encodes CASSEYPNNEKLFF.

The chain is built from TRBV27 and TRBJ2-2; 7 bases are shared with TRBD2. Germline loops: CDR1 MNHEY, CDR2 SMNVEV (reference sequence). The CDR3 length is 19 residues. After removal of 10 bases from V and 3 bases from J, the junction contained 23 bases not matched to a gene. CDR3 sequence: CAILISPLPRERDTGELFF. Here the CDR3 DNA reads TGTGCCATCCTAATAAGCCCGCTTCCGCGGGAGCGGGACACCGGGGAGCTGTTTTTT.

The V gene is TRBV7-2, the J gene TRBJ1-4, with D perhaps TRBD1 (5 bases). The CDR3 has 14 amino acids. Germline V lookup: CDR1 SGHTA, CDR2 FQGNSA. The germline V and J ends were trimmed by 3 bases and 5 bases, with 10 bases remaining between them. In nucleotides, the CDR3 is TGTGCCAGCAGCTTTCGGACAATGAATGAAAAACTGTTTTTT. Amino acid sequence: CASSFRTMNEKLFF.